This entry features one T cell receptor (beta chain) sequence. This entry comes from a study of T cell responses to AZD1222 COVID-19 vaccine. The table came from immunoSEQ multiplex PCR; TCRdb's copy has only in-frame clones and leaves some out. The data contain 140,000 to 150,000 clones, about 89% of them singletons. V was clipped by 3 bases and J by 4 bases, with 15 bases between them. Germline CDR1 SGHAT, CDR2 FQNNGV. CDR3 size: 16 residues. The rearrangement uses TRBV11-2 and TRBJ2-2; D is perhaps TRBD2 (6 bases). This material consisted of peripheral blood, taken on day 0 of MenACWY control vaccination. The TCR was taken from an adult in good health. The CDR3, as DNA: TGTGCCAGCAGCTTTTTAAGGGCGGGGCGCACCGGGGAGCTGTTTTTT. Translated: CASSFLRAGRTGELFF.